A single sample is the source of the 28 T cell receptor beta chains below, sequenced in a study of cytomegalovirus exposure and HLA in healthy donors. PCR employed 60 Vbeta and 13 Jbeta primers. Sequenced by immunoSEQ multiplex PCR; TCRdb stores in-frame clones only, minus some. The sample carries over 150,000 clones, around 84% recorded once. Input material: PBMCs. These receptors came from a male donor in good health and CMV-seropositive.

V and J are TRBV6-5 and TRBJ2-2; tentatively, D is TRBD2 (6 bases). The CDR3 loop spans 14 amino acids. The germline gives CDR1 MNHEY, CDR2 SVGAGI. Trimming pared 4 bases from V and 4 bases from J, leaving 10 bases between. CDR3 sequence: CASSFGSGTGELFF. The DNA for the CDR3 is TGTGCCAGCAGTTTCGGGAGTGGCACCGGGGAGCTGTTTTTT.

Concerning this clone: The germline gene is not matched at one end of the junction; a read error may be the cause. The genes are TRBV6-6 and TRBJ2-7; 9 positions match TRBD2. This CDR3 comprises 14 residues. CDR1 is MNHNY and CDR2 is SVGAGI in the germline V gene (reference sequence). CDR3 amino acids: CASKGLAGPYEQYF. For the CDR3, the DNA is TGTGCGAGCAAAGGTCTAGCGGGGCCCTACGAGCAGTACTTC.

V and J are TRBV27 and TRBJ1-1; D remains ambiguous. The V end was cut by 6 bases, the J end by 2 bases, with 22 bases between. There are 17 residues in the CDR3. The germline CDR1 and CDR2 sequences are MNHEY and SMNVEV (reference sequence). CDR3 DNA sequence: TGTGCCAGCAGCCCCCTACGGGATCTTAGCCGTAACACTGAAGCTTTCTTT. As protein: CASSPLRDLSRNTEAFF.

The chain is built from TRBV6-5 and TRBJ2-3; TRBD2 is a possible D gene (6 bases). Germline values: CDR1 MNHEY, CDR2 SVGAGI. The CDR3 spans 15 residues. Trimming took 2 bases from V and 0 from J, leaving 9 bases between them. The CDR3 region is CASSYGGISTDTQYF. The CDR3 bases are TGTGCCAGCAGTTACGGCGGGATTAGCACAGATACGCAGTATTTT.

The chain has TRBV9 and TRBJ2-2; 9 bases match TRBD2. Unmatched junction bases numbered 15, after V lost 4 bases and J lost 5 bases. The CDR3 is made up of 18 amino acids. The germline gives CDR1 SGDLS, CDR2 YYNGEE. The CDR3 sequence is CASSSLGVAGAETGELFF. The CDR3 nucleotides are TGTGCCAGCAGCTCCCTGGGCGTAGCGGGAGCGGAAACCGGGGAGCTGTTTTTT.

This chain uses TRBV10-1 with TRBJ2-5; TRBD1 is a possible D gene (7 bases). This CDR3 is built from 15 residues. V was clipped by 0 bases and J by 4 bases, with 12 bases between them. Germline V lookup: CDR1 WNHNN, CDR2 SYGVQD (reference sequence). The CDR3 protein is CASSESAGTVETQYF. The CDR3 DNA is TGCGCCAGCAGTGAGTCGGCGGGGACAGTAGAGACCCAGTACTTC.

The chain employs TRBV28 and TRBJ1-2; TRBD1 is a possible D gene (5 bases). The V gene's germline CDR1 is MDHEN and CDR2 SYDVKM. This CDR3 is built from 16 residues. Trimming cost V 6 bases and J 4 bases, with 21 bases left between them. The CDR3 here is CASRSSGTAAVYGYTF. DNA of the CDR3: TGTGCCAGCAGGTCTTCCGGGACTGCAGCCGTCTATGGCTACACCTTC.

CDR3 amino acids: CASSRGQAAYEQYF. The CDR3 DNA reads as TGTGCCAGTAGCAGGGGGCAAGCGGCCTACGAGCAGTACTTC. This chain links TRBV19 with TRBJ2-7; 8 bases are a match to TRBD1. Germline V gene lookup returns CDR1 LNHDA and CDR2 SQIVND (reference sequence). The CDR3 extends over 14 amino acids. V shed 6 bases, J shed 2 bases, and the junction held 6 bases outside the gene matches. Drawing the rest from reference TRBV19 and TRBJ2-7, the complete variable domain is DGGITQSPKYLFRKEGQNVTLSCEQNLNHDAMYWYRQDPGQGLRLIYYSQIVNDFQKGDIAEGYSVSREKKESFPLTVTSAQKNPTAFYLCASSRGQAAYEQYFGPGTRLTVT.

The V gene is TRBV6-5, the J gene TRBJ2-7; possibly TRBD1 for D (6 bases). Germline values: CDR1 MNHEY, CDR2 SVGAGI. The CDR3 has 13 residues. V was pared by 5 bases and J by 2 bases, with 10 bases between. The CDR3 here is CASSRDNPYEQYF. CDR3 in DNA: TGTGCCAGCAGTCGGGACAACCCCTACGAGCAGTACTTC.

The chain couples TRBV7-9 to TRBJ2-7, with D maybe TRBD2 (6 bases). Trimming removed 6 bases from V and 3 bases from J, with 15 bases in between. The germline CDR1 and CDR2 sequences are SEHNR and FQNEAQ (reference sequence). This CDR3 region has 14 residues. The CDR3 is CASSSAGRGYEQYF. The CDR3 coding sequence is TGTGCCAGCAGTTCGGCAGGGCGGGGCTACGAGCAGTACTTC.

The CDR3 nucleotides read TGTGCCAGCAGTTTTTTCAGTAGCGGTACGCAGTATTTT. It codes for CASSFFSSGTQYF. The chain employs TRBV27 and TRBJ2-3; the D gene is possibly TRBD2 (6 bases). Trimming took off 3 bases at V and 8 bases at J, with 12 bases between the two ends. This CDR3 is 13 amino acids long. Germline V gene data show CDR1 as MNHEY and CDR2 as SMNVEV (reference sequence).

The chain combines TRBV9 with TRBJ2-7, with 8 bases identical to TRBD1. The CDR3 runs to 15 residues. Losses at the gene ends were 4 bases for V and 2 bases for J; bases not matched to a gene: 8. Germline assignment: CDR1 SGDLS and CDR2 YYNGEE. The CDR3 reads CASSPRETGAYEQYF. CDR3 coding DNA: TGTGCCAGCAGCCCGCGCGAGACAGGGGCCTACGAGCAGTACTTC. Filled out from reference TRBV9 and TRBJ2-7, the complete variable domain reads DSGVTQTPKHLITATGQRVTLRCSPRSGDLSVYWYQQSLDQGLQFLIQYYNGEERAKGNILERFSAQQFPDLHSELNLSSLELGDSALYFCASSPRETGAYEQYFGPGTRLTVT.

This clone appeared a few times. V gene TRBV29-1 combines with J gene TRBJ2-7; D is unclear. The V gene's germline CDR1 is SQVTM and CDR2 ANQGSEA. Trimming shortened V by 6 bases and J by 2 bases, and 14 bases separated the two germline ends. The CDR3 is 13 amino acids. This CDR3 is CSVVSKSPYEQYF. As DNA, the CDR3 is TGCAGCGTAGTATCCAAGAGCCCCTACGAGCAGTACTTC.

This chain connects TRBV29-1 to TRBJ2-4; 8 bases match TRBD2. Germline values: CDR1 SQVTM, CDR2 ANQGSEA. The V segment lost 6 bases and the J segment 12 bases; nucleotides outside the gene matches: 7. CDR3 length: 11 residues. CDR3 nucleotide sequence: TGCAGCGTCGGGAGGGGAGACAGTCAGTACTTC. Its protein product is CSVGRGDSQYF.

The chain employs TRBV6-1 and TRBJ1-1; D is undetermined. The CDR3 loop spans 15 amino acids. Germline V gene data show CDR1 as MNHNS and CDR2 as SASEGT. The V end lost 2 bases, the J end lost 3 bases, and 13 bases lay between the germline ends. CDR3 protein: CASSEMALADTEAFF. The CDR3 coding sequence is TGTGCCAGCAGTGAAATGGCCCTTGCTGACACTGAAGCTTTCTTT.

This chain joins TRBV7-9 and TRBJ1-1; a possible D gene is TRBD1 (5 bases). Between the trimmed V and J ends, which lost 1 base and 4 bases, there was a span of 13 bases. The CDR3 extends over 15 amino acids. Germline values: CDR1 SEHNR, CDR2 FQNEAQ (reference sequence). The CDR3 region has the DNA TGTGCCAGCAGCTTAGAGACAGCTACGACCACTGAAGCTTTCTTT. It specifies CASSLETATTTEAFF.

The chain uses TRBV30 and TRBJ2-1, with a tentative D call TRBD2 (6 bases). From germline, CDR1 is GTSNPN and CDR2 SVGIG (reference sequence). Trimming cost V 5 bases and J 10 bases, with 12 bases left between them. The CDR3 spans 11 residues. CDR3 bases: TGTGCCTGGGTGACGGGGAGGGAGCAGTTCTTC. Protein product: CAWVTGREQFF.

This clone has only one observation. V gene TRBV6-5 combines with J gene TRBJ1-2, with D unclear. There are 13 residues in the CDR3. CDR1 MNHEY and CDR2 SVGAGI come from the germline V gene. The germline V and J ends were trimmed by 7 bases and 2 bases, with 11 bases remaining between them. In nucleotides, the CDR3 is TGTGCCAGCACCTCCACAGTAAACTATGGCTACACCTTC. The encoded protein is CASTSTVNYGYTF.

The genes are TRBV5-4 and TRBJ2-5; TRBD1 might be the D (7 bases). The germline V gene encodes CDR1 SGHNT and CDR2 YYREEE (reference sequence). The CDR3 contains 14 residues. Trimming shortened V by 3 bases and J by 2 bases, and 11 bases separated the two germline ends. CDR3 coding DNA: TGTGCCAGCAGCTCCGCGGGACAGCAAGAGACCCAGTACTTC. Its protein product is CASSSAGQQETQYF.

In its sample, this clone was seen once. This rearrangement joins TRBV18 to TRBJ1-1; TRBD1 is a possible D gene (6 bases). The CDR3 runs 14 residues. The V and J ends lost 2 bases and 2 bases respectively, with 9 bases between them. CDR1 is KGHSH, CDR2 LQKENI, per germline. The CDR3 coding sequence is TGTGCCAGCTCACCAAACAGGGTAAACACTGAAGCTTTCTTT. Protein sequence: CASSPNRVNTEAFF.

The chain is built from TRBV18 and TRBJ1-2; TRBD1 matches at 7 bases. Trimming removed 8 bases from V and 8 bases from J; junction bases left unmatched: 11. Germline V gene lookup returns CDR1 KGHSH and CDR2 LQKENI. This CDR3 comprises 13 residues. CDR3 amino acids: CASASRDRVGYTF. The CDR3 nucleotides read TGTGCCAGCGCAAGTCGAGACAGGGTGGGCTACACCTTC.

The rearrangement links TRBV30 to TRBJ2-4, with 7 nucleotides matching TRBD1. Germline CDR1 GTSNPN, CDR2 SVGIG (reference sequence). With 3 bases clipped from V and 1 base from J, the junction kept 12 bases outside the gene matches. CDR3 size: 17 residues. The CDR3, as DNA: TGTGCCTGGAGGGCTCTACAGGGGCAGCTCGCCAAAAACATTCAGTACTTC. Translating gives CAWRALQGQLAKNIQYF.

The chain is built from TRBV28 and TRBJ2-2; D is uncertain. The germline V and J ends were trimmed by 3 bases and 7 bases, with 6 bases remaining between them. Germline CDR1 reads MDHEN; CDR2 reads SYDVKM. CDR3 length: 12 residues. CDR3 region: CASSLRGGELFF. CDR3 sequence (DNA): TGTGCCAGCAGTTTGCGTGGCGGGGAGCTGTTTTTT.

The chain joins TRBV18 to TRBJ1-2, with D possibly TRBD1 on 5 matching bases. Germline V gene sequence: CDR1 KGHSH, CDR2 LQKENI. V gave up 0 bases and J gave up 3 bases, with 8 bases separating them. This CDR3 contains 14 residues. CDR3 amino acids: CASSPPRGDYGYTF. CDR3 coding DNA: TGTGCCAGCTCACCACCTAGGGGCGACTATGGCTACACCTTC.

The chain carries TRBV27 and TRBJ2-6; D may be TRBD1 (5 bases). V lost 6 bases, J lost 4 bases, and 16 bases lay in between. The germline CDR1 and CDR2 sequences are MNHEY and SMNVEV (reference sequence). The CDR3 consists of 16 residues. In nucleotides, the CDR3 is TGTGCCAGCAGACTTTTAGAAGGGGCGGGGGCCAACGTCCTGACTTTC. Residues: CASRLLEGAGANVLTF.

The CDR3 region is CASSQGRYSGNTIYF. DNA for the CDR3: TGCGCCAGCAGCCAAGGTCGTTACTCTGGAAACACCATATATTTT. This chain links TRBV4-3 with TRBJ1-3; D ambiguous. Per the germline V gene, CDR1 is LGHNA and CDR2 is YSLEER. The ends were cut back, 1 base at V and 0 bases at J, with 7 bases in the middle. The length of the CDR3 is 15 residues.

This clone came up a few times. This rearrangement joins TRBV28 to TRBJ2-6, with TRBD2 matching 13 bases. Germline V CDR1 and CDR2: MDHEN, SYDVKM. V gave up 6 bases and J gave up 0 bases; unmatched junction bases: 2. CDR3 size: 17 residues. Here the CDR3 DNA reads TGTGCCAGCAGGACTAGCGGGGGGCCCTCTGGGGCCAACGTCCTGACTTTC. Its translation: CASRTSGGPSGANVLTF.

Written as DNA, the CDR3 is TGTGCCAGCAGCGTCGGGGAGGCAGAAAGATATAATTCACCCCTCCACTTT. Translated: CASSVGEAERYNSPLHF. The chain couples TRBV9 to TRBJ1-6; D is uncertain. V shed 2 bases and J shed 4 bases, with 16 bases lying between them. The CDR3 has 17 amino acids. Germline V gene lookup returns CDR1 SGDLS and CDR2 YYNGEE. Variable domain in full (rest from reference TRBV9 and TRBJ1-6): DSGVTQTPKHLITATGQRVTLRCSPRSGDLSVYWYQQSLDQGLQFLIQYYNGEERAKGNILERFSAQQFPDLHSELNLSSLELGDSALYFCASSVGEAERYNSPLHFGNGTRLTVT.